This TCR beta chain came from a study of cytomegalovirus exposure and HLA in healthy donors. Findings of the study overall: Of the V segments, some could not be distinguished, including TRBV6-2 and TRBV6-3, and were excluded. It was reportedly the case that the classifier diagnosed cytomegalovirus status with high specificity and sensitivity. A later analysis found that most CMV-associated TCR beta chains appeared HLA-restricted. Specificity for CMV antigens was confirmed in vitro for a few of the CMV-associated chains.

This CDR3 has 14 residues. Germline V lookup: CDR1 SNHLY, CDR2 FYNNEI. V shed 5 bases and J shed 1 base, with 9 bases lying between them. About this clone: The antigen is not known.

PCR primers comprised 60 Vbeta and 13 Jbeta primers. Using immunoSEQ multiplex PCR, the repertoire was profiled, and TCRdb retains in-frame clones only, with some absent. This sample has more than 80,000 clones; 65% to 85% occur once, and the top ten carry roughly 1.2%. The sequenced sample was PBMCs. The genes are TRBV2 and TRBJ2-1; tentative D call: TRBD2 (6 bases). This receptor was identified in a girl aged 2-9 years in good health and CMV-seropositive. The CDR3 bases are TGTGCCAGCAGTTCTGGGGGGTCCTACAATGAGCAGTTCTTC. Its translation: CASSSGGSYNEQFF.